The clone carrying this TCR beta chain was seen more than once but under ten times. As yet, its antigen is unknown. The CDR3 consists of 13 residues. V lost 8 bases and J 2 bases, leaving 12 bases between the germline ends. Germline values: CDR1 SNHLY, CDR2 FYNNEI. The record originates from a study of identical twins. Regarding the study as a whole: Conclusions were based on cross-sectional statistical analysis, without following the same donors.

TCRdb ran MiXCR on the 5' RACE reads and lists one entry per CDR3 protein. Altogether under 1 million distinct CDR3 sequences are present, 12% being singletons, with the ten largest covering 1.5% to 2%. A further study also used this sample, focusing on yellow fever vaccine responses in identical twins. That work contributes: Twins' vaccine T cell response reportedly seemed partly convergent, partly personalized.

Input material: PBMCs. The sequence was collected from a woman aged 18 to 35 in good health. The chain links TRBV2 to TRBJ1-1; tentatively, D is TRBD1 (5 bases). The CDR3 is CASLRTRNTEAFF. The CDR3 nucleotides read TGTGCCAGCTTGAGGACACGCAACACTGAAGCTTTCTTT.